What follows describes a single T cell receptor beta chain. Its cognate antigen is unknown. TCRdb passed the RT-PCR reads through MiXCR, listing each CDR3 protein once. The sample has more than 450,000 distinct CDR3 sequences; 6.5% to 8% are singletons. This record comes from a study of response to subunit inactivated influenza vaccine. Regarding the study as a whole: Researchers suggested that each seasonal influenza vaccination recruits few new T cells.

CDR1 and CDR2 (germline): ENHRY, SYGVKD. With 2 bases clipped from V and 1 base from J, the junction kept 8 bases outside the gene matches. The CDR3 runs 17 residues. Sequencing was performed on PBMCs from blood, taken roughly 24 months after vaccination. The TCR comes from a man aged 45 to 75 who received an inactivated influenza vaccine. This chain links TRBV10-3 with TRBJ2-5; TRBD2 agrees at 9 bases. This chain's CDR3 is CAISESGIAGAQETQYF. The CDR3 DNA is TGTGCCATCAGTGAGAGTGGAATAGCGGGAGCCCAAGAGACCCAGTACTTC.